This entry features one T cell receptor beta chain sequence. This clone's antigen is unknown. Base qualities are not provided; no much larger clone lies one nucleotide away. The library was prepared using RT-PCR. Sequencer: Illumina HiSeq 2500. Starting from the raw public reads, TCRdb applied fastp trimming at Q25, assembled clones with MiXCR and retained in-frame beta chains. Rows with one shared CDR3 protein collapse into an entry with the most common genes and DNA. The sample has about 570,000 distinct CDR3 sequences on record, about 11% of them singletons. The ten top clones hold about 10% of the sample. The sample is drawn from a study of response to subunit inactivated influenza vaccine (dated by TCRdb to 2016 to 2019). In the study overall: Deep quantitative profiling of the T cell receptor repertoire was used in the study to follow responses to a trivalent subunit inactivated influenza vaccine. Paper-wide results and their limitations: The authors proposed that each seasonal influenza vaccination may bring in only a limited number of new T cells.

Deletion took 5 bases off V and 4 bases off J, with a span of 21 bases between the germline ends. Spanning cysteine to phenylalanine, the CDR3 consists of 17 amino acids. The entry retains the CDR3 DNA only, 51 bases that are in frame from base 1. CDR1 and CDR2, looked up from the germline V gene, are SGHNT and YENEEA. These data were also reused for a study on T cells expressing NK-cell markers. Per the second study: The TCR beta cDNA libraries were made using 5'RACE template switching, a step that added both a universal primer site and unique molecular identifiers. In sorted CD3+CD56+NKG2C+, CD3+CD56+NKG2C- and CD3+CD56-NKG2C+ T-cell subsets from 7 to 9 donors, TCR beta-chain repertoires were profiled. Among the eight sequenced donors, seven were HCMV-seropositive and one was HCMV-seronegative. To restrict sorting to alphabetaTCR-expressing T cells, an anti-gammadeltaTCR antibody was added in several experiments. In several donors, the dominant CD3+CD56+NKG2C+ clonotypes were found to rank among the top 10 CD8+ clonotypes and to make up about 1.0-7.5% of CD8+ T cells. Those dominant clonotypes were again the most abundant among CD3+CD56-NKG2C+ cells in a handful of donors, at 28.3-60.1%. Whether the expanded NKG2C-expressing T cell clones were specific for HCMV antigens remained unclear. All eight donors whose samples were sequenced were randomly selected healthy volunteers, three of them men and five women. HCMV-specific IgG was detected in serum with a commercial ELISA kit to determine HCMV serostatus. Ficoll density gradient centrifugation was used to isolate peripheral blood mononuclear cells from blood. For over 5 donors, bulk peripheral blood T-cell repertoires were also sequenced from unsorted PBMC. Priming for cDNA synthesis came from the TCR beta constant segment, and two successive PCR amplification steps followed. The libraries were sequenced on Illumina HiSeq 2000/2500, MiSeq or NextSeq, producing 2 x 150 bp reads. MIGEC handled demultiplexing of the reads and grouping by UMI, while MiTCR was used to assemble and quantify clonotypes. To exclude erroneous sequences, only TCR cDNA sequences supported by at least two reads were retained. Downstream repertoire analysis used the tcR package, and clonotypes were matched across fractions by CDR3 nucleotide sequence plus V segment. VDJmatch was used to annotate antigen specificity against VDJdb, with one amino acid substitution in CDR3 allowed.

The material was PBMCs from blood, obtained on the day of vaccination. This receptor was taken from a man aged 50 to 60 who received an inactivated influenza vaccine. Donor details come from another sample of the same person, matched by shared clones. Recombination joined TRBV11-3 with TRBJ2-1; the D gene is possibly TRBD2, with 6 bases matching. CDR3 region: CASSPTSRPSVYNEQFF. Read as DNA, the sequence is TGTGCCAGCAGCCCAACAAGCCGGCCTAGCGTGTACAATGAGCAGTTCTTC. With the rest looked up from the reference TRBV11-3 and TRBJ2-1 genes rather than sequenced, the full variable domain is EAGVVQSPRYKIIEKKQPVAFWCNPISGHNTLYWYLQNLGQGPELLIRYENEEAVDDSQLPKDRFSAERLKGVDSTLKIQPAELGDSAVYLCASSPTSRPSVYNEQFFGPGTRLTVL.